Described below is a single TCR beta chain sequence and its context. Its antigen is unidentified. The record originates from a study of T cell repertoires in cytomegalovirus infection. Turning to the study itself: The public TCR beta signatures pointed to both CMV infection and matching HLA type. Study-wide results and caveats: HLA-C-restricted CMV clonotypes gave the most frequent clonotype in two of eight donors. Public TCR beta family frequency separated CMV-and-HLA carriers, including in an independent cohort.

TCRdb passed the reads through MiXCR, listing each CDR3 protein once. The sample has approximately 300,000 distinct CDR3 sequences, approximately 32% seen once. The clonotype was recovered from a human donor in good health (CMV status not recorded). Some clones in this sample may be carry-over from other donors' samples. This specimen consisted of cultured PBMCs, obtained from culture after CMV antigen stimulation.

The CDR3 protein is CASTPLRGQGARWEDTEAFF. The CDR3 DNA is TGTGCCAGCACCCCCCTGAGAGGACAGGGGGCGCGATGGGAGGACACTGAAGCTTTCTTT. This chain connects TRBV6-1 to TRBJ1-1; 11 bases map to TRBD1. Trimming removed 7 bases from V and 3 bases from J; junction bases left unmatched: 22. CDR1 is MNHNS and CDR2 is SASEGT in the germline V gene. The length of the CDR3 is 20 residues.